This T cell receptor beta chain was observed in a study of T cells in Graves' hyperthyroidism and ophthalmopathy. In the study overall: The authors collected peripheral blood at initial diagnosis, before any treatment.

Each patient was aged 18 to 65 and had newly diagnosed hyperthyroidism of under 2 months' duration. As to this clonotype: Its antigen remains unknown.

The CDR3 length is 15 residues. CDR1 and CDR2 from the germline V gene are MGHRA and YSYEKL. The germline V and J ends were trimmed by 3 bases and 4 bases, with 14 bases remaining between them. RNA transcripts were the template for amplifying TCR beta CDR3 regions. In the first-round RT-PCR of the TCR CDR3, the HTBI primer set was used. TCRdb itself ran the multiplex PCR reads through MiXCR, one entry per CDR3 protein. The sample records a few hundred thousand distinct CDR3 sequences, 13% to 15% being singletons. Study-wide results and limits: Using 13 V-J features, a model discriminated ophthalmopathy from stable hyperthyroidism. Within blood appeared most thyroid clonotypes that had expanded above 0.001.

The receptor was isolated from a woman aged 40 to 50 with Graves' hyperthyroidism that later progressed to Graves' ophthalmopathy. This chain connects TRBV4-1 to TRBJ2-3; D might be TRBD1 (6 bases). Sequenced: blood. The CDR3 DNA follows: TGCGCCAGCAGCCAGGTGGACAGTCGCGCAGATACGCAGTATTTT. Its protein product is CASSQVDSRADTQYF.